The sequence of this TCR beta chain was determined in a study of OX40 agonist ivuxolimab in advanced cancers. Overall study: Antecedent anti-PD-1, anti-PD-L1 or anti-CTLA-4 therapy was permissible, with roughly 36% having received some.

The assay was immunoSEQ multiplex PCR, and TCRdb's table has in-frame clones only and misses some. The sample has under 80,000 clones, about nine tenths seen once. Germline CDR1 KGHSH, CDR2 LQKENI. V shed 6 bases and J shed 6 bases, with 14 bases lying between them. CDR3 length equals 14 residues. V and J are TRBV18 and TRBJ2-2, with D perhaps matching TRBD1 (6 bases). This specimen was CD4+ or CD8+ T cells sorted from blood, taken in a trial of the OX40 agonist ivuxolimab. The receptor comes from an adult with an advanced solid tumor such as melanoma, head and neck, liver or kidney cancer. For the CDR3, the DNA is TGTGCCAGCTCTACCCGGACAGCGGCCGGGGAGCTGTTTTTT. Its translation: CASSTRTAAGELFF.